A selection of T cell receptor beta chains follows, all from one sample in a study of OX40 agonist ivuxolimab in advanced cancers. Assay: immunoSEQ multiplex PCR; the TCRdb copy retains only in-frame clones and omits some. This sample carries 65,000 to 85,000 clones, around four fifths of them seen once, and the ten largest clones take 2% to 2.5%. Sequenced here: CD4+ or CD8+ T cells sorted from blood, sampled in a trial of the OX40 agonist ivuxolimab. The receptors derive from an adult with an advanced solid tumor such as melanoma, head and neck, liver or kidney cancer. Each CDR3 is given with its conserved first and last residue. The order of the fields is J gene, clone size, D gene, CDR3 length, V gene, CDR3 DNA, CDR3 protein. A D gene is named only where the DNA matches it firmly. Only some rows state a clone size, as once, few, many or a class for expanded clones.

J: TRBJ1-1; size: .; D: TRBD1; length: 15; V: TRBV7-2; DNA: TGTGCCAGCAGCACTTCGACAGGGTGGAACACTGAAGCTTTCTTT; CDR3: CASSTSTGWNTEAFF
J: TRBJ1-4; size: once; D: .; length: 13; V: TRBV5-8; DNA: TGTGCCAGCAGCCGAAACTTTTCCAGAAAACTGTTTTTT; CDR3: CASSRNFSRKLFF
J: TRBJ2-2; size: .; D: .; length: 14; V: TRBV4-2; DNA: TGTGCCAGCAGCCAAGATCCCTACACCGGGGAGCTGTTTTTT; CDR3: CASSQDPYTGELFF
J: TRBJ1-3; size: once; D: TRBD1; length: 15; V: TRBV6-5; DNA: TGTGCCAGCAGGAGACAGGGAGCGGGAGGAAACACCATATATTTT; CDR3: CASRRQGAGGNTIYF
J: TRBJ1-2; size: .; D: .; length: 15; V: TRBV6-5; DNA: TGTGCCAGCAGTTACAAAAAAGGTCCTTCCTATGGCTACACCTTC; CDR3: CASSYKKGPSYGYTF
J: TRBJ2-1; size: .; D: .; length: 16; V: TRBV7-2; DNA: TGTGCCAGCAGCCCAGATTGGGGGAGCTCCTACAATGAGCAGTTCTTC; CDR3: CASSPDWGSSYNEQFF
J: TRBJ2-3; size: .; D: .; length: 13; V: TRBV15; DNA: TGTGCCACCAGCAGCCAGTCGGGGGGCGCGCAGTATTTT; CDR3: CATSSQSGGAQYF
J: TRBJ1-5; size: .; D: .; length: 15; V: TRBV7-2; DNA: TGTGCCAGCAGCCTAGGCGGCTGGGGCAATCAGCCCCAGCATTTT; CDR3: CASSLGGWGNQPQHF
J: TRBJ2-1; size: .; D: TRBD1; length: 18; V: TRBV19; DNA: TGTGCCACTTCCGACCCGGGACAGGCCGTACGGGGCCGCAATGAGCAGTTCTTC; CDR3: CATSDPGQAVRGRNEQFF
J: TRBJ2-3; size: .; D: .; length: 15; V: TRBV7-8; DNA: TGTGCCAGCAGCTCCCCCCGGGCGAGCACAGATACGCAGTATTTT; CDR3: CASSSPRASTDTQYF
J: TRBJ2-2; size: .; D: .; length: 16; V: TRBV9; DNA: TGTGCCAGCAGCGAAGGGGGACGCCAGAACACCGGGGAGCTGTTTTTT; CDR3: CASSEGGRQNTGELFF